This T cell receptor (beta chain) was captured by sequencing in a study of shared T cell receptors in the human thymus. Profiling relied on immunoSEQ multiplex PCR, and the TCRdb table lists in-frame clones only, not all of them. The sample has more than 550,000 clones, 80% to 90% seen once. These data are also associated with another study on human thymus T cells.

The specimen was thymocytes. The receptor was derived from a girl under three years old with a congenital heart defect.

The CDR3 nucleotides are TGTGCCACCAGCAGAGATGCGGAAACCTCTGGAAACACCATATATTTT. This sequence encodes CATSRDAETSGNTIYF. The V and J genes are TRBV15 and TRBJ1-3; D gene unclear. The CDR3 runs 16 residues. Deletions cut 0 bases from V and 0 bases from J, with 9 bases between. Germline V gene data show CDR1 as LNHNV and CDR2 as YYDKDF (reference sequence).